This T cell receptor beta chain emerged from a study of blood T cell repertoires in COVID-19. Study details: Samples taken during acute and convalescent COVID-19 were collected in the United States, Italy and Spain. The analysed material was cDNA or gDNA that came from T cells, B-cell-depleted T cells, or PBMCs.

Germline CDR1 reads MNHNS; CDR2 reads SASEGT. V dropped 3 bases and J dropped 5 bases, with 11 bases sitting between them. The CDR3 length is 14 residues. Authors' methods: It was from reference gene primer amplification that nucleated cell counts were estimated. Sequencing was performed with immunoSEQ multiplex PCR; in TCRdb, only in-frame clones are kept and a portion is missing. V and J calls and clone size follow that table, whereas D and trimming were derived from the DNA. The data contain 200,000 to 300,000 clones, about 83% of them singletons. Sequencing used peripheral blood. The clonotype was recovered from a man over 45 with acute or convalescent COVID-19. This rearrangement joins TRBV6-1 to TRBJ1-5; perhaps TRBD1 as D (6 bases). The DNA for the CDR3 is TGTGCCAGCAGTGAGACAGGTAGGGATCAGCCCCAGCATTTT. Its protein is CASSETGRDQPQHF.